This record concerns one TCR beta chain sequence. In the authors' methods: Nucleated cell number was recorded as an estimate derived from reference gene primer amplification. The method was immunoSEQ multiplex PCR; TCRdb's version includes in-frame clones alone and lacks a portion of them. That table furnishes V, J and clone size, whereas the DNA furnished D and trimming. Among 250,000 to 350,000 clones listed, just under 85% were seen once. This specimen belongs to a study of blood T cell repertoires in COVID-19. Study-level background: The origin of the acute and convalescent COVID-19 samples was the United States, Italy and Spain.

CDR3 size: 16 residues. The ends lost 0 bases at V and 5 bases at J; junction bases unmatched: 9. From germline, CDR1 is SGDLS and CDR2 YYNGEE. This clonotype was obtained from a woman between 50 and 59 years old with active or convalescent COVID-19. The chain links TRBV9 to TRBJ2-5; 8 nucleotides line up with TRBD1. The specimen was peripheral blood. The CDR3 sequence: CASSVGQGAVVETQYF. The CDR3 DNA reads TGTGCCAGCAGCGTAGGGCAGGGGGCGGTTGTCGAGACCCAGTACTTC. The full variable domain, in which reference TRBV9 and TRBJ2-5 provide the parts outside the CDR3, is DSGVTQTPKHLITATGQRVTLRCSPRSGDLSVYWYQQSLDQGLQFLIQYYNGEERAKGNILERFSAQQFPDLHSELNLSSLELGDSALYFCASSVGQGAVVETQYFGPGTRLLVL.